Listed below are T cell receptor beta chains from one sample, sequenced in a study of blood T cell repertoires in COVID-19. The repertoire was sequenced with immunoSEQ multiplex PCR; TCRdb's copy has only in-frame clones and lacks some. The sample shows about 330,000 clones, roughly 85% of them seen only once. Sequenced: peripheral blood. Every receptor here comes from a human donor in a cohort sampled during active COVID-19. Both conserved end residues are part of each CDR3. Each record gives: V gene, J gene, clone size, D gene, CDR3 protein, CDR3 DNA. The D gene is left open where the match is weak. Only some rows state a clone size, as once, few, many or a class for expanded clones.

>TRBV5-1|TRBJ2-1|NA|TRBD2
CASSPTGTSRNEQFF
TGCGCCAGCAGCCCGACAGGGACTAGCAGGAATGAGCAGTTCTTC
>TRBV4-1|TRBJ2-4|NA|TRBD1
CASRGTALAKNIQYF
TGCGCCAGCCGTGGGACAGCCCTAGCCAAAAACATTCAGTACTTC
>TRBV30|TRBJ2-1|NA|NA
CAWSVWTAGSYNEQFF
TGTGCCTGGAGTGTCTGGACAGCCGGATCCTACAATGAGCAGTTCTTC
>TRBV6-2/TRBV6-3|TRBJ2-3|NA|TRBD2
CASSPASGGAVTDTQYF
TGTGCCAGCAGCCCCGCTAGCGGGGGGGCCGTCACAGATACGCAGTATTTT
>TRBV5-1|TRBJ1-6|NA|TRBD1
CASSWETGVSNSPLHF
TGCGCCAGCAGCTGGGAAACAGGGGTGAGTAATTCACCCCTCCACTTT
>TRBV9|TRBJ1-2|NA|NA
CASSFSDGAGSYTF
TGTGCCAGCAGCTTCTCGGACGGAGCCGGGAGCTACACCTTC
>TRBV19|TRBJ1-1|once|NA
CASSISGRLGNTEAFF
TGTGCCAGTAGTATATCGGGAAGACTGGGGAACACTGAAGCTTTCTTT
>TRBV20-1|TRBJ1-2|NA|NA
CSADGGDGYTF
TGCAGTGCCGACGGGGGGGATGGCTACACCTTC
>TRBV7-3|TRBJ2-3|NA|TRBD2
CASSLAAGGHSTQYF
TGTGCCAGCAGCTTAGCGGCGGGGGGCCACAGTACGCAGTATTTT
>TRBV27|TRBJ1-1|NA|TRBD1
CASSYTGTGLKAFF
TGTGCCAGCAGTTACACCGGGACAGGGTTAAAAGCTTTCTTT
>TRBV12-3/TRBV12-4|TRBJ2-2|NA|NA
CASSNIPTGELFF
TGTGCCAGCAGTAACATCCCCACCGGGGAGCTGTTTTTT
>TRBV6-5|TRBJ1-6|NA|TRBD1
CASSTGQYNSPLHF
TGTGCCAGCAGTACGGGACAGTATAATTCACCCCTCCACTTT
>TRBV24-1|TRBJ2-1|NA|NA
CATSEAASSYNEQFF
TGTGCCACCAGTGAAGCTGCGAGCTCCTACAATGAGCAGTTCTTC
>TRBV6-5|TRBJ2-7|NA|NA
CASRGTGDSYEQYF
TGTGCCAGCAGGGGAACAGGAGATTCCTACGAGCAGTACTTC
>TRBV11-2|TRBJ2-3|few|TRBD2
CASSPRVTSGGGGTQYF
TGTGCCAGCAGCCCACGAGTGACTAGCGGGGGTGGGGGTACGCAGTATTTT
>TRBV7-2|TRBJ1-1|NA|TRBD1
CASSLVQGYPEAFF
TGTGCCAGCAGCTTAGTACAGGGGTATCCTGAAGCTTTCTTT
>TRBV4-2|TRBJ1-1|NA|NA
CASSQEEGYTEAFF
TGTGCCAGCAGCCAAGAGGAGGGTTACACTGAAGCTTTCTTT
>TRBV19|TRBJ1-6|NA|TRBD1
CASSMRTGGVTYNSPLHF
TGTGCCAGTAGTATGCGGACAGGGGGCGTGACCTATAATTCACCCCTCCACTTT
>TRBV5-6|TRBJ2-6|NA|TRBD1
CASSQYPDRAGANVLTF
TGTGCCAGCAGCCAGTACCCCGACAGGGCTGGGGCCAACGTCCTGACTTTC
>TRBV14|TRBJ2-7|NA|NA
CASSQDYKVLVREQYF
TGTGCCAGCAGCCAAGATTATAAGGTATTAGTGAGGGAGCAGTACTTC
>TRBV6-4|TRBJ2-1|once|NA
CASSPRESRRGEQFF
TGTGCCAGCAGCCCCCGGGAGAGCCGGCGGGGTGAGCAGTTCTTC
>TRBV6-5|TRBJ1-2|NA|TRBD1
CASSYDRGMAGYTF
TGTGCCAGCAGTTACGACAGGGGGATGGCTGGCTACACCTTC
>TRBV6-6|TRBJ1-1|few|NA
CASSYSRGVNTEAFF
TGTGCCAGCAGTTACTCGCGGGGCGTGAACACTGAAGCTTTCTTT
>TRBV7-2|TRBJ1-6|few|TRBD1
CASSLWSDRAASPLHF
TGTGCCAGCAGCTTATGGTCGGACAGGGCAGCTTCACCCCTCCACTTT
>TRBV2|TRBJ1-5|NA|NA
CASREALGNQPQHF
TGTGCCAGCAGGGAGGCTTTGGGCAATCAGCCCCAGCATTTT
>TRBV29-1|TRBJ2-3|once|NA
CSVEEGAPITDTQYF
TGCAGCGTTGAAGAGGGGGCCCCCATCACAGATACGCAGTATTTT
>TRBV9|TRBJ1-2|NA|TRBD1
CASSVAETQGHGYGYTF
TGTGCCAGCAGCGTCGCAGAGACACAGGGGCATGGCTATGGCTACACCTTC
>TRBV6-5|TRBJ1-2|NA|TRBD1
CASRDRNLNYGYTF
TGTGCCAGCAGGGACAGGAACCTTAACTATGGCTACACCTTC
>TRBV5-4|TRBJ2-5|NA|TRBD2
CASSSTPGTSGGARETQYF
TGTGCCAGCAGCTCGACTCCCGGGACTAGCGGGGGGGCCAGGGAGACCCAGTACTTC
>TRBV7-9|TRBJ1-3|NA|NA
CASRQGSTSGNTIYF
TGTGCCAGCAGACAGGGCTCGACCTCTGGAAACACCATATATTTT
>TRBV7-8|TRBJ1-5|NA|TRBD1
CASSRWGRGQGASQPQHF
TGTGCCAGCAGCCGATGGGGGCGCGGACAGGGGGCAAGTCAGCCCCAGCATTTT
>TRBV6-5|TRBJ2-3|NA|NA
CASSRVARQDTQYF
TGTGCCAGCAGTCGCGTAGCAAGGCAAGATACGCAGTATTTT
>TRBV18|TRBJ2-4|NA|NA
CASSQGQAKNIQYF
TGTGCCAGCTCACAAGGACAGGCCAAAAACATTCAGTACTTC
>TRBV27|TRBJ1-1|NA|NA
CASSLHPGRDTEAFF
TGTGCCAGCAGTCTCCATCCCGGGCGGGACACTGAAGCTTTCTTT
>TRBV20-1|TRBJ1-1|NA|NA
CSASLETPGRTEAFF
TGCAGTGCTAGTTTAGAAACTCCCGGGAGGACTGAAGCTTTCTTT
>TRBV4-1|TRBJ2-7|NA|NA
CASSLRQDSSYEQYF
TGCGCCAGCAGCCTGCGACAGGACAGCTCCTACGAGCAGTACTTC
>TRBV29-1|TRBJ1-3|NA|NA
CSGTTVYGNTIYF
TGCAGCGGAACGACAGTCTACGGAAACACCATATATTTT
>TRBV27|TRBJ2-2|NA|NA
CASSFDTSTGELFF
TGTGCCAGCAGTTTCGACACCAGTACCGGGGAGCTGTTTTTT
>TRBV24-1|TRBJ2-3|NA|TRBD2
CASSGGSTDTQYF
TGTGCCTCTAGCGGGGGGAGCACAGATACGCAGTATTTT
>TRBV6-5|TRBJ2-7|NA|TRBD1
CADHGYRGTIEQYF
TGTGCCGATCACGGGTACAGGGGGACGATCGAGCAGTACTTC
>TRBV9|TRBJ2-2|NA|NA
CASSVAVTGELFF
TGTGCCAGCAGCGTGGCGGTCACCGGGGAGCTGTTTTTT
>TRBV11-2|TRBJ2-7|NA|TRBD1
CASSTPRNRDRTYEQYF
TGTGCCAGCAGCACCCCCCGCAACCGGGACAGAACCTACGAGCAGTACTTC
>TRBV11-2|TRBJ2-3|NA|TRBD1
CASRGQAGRDTQYF
TGTGCCAGCAGGGGACAGGCGGGGAGAGATACGCAGTATTTT
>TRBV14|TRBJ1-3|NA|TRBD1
CASSPRTGGNTIYF
TGTGCCAGCAGCCCCCGGACAGGAGGAAACACCATATATTTT
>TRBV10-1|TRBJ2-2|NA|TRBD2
CASRSGGHDTGELFF
TGCGCCAGCAGAAGCGGGGGGCATGACACCGGGGAGCTGTTTTTT
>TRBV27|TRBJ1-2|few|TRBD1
CASSAAGQGGYTF
TGTGCCAGCAGTGCCGCAGGACAGGGTGGCTACACCTTC
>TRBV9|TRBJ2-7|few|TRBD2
CASSPIGGSSYEQYF
TGTGCCAGCAGCCCCATCGGGGGGTCCTCCTACGAGCAGTACTTC
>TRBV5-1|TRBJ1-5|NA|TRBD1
CASSPGGSSNQPQHF
TGCGCCAGCAGCCCAGGGGGTTCGAGCAATCAGCCCCAGCATTTT
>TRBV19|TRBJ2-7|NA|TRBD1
CASSMTGGYEQYF
TGTGCCAGTAGTATGACAGGGGGCTACGAGCAGTACTTC
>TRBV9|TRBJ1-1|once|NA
CASSEGGVTEAFF
TGTGCCAGCAGCGAGGGGGGGGTCACTGAAGCTTTCTTT
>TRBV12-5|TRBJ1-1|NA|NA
CASGLVVGRGNTEAFF
TGTGCTAGTGGTTTGGTTGTGGGGAGGGGGAACACTGAAGCTTTCTTT
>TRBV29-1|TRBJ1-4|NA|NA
CSVEELGAATNEKLFF
TGCAGCGTTGAAGAGCTTGGGGCCGCAACTAATGAAAAACTGTTTTTT
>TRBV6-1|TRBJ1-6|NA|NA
CASSDGGFWSPLHF
TGTGCCAGCAGTGATGGGGGGTTTTGGTCACCCCTCCACTTT
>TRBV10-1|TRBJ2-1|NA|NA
CASSEASGEQFF
TGCGCCAGCAGTGAAGCCAGCGGTGAGCAGTTCTTC
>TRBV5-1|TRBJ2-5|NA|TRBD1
CASSGTEETQYF
TGCGCCAGCAGCGGGACAGAAGAGACCCAGTACTTC
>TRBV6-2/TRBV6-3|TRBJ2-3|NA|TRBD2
CASSTSGTSVLYTDTQYF
TGTGCCAGCAGTACTTCCGGGACTAGCGTACTATACACAGATACGCAGTATTTT
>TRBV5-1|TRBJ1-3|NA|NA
CASSLDRVAGNTIYF
TGCGCCAGCAGCTTGGACAGGGTAGCAGGAAACACCATATATTTT
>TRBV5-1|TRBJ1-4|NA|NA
CASSLAGAGNEKLFF
TGCGCCAGCAGCTTGGCAGGGGCAGGTAATGAAAAACTGTTTTTT